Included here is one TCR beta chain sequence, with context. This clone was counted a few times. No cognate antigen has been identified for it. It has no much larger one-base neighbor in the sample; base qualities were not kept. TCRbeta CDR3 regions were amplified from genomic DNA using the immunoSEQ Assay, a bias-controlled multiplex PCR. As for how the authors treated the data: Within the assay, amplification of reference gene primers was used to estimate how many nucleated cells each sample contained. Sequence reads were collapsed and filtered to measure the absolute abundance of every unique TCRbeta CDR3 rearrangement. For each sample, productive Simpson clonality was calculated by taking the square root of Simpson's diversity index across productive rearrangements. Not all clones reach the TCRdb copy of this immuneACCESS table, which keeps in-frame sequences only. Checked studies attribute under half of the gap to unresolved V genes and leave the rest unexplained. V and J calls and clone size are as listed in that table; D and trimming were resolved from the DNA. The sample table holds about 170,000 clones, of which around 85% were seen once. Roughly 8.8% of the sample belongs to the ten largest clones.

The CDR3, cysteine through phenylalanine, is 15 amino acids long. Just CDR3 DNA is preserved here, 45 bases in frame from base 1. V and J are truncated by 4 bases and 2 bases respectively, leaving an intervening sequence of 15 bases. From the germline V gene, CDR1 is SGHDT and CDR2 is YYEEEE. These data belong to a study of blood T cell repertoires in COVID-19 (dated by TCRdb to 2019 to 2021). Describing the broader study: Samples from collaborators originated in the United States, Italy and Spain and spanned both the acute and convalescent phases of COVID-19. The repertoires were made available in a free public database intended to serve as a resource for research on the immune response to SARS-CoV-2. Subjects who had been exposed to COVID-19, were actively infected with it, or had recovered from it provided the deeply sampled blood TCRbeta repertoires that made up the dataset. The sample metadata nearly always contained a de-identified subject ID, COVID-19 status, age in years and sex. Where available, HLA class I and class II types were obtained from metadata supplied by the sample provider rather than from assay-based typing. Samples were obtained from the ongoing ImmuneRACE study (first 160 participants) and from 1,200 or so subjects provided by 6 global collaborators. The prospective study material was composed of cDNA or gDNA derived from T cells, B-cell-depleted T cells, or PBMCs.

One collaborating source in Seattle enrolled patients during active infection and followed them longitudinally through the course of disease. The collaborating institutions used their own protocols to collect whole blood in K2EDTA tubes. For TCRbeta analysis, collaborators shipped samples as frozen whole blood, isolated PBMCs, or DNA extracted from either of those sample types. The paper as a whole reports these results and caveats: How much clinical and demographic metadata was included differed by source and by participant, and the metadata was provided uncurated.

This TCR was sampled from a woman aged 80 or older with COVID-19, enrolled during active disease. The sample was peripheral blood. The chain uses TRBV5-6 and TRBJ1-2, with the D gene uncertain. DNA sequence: TGTGCCAGCAGCCCCGGTCCGGAGCAAAACTATGGCTACACCTTC. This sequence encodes CASSPGPEQNYGYTF.